The clone carrying this T cell receptor beta chain turned up a few times. What it binds is not known. Germline CDR1 and CDR2: MNHEY and SVGAGI. This CDR3 is built from 13 residues. The ends lost 6 bases at V and 6 bases at J; junction bases unmatched: 8. These data belong to a study of neoadjuvant anti-PD-1 for oral cavity cancer. Study-wide points: Post-nivolumab, blood T cell clonality was significantly elevated in non-responders.

PBMCs were not maintained or expanded in culture before analysis. Repertoires were generated with immunoSEQ multiplex PCR, while TCRdb's copy carries only in-frame clones and drops some. The data contain around 81,000 clones, under 90% of them singletons. The V gene is TRBV6-5, the J gene TRBJ2-7; 7 nucleotides agree with TRBD2. The sequence derives from a person aged 35-79 years with oral cavity squamous cell carcinoma. The source material was PBMCs, sampled before nivolumab (anti-PD-1) treatment. The CDR3 nucleotides are TGTGCCAGCAGGGGCGCCCCGGGGGGCGAGCAGTACTTC. It encodes CASRGAPGGEQYF.